The 2 T cell receptor beta chains listed next were all sequenced from one sample in a study of T cell changes during pregnancy in multiple sclerosis. TCRdb's table, derived via immunoSEQ multiplex PCR, lists solely in-frame clones and lacks some. The sample has around 60,000 clones, 96% seen once. Source: CD8+ T cells from peripheral blood mononuclear cells, taken after pregnancy. Receptor source: a female donor with multiple sclerosis, enrolled in a pregnancy study.

The chain combines TRBV7-9 with TRBJ1-5; perhaps TRBD1 as D (5 bases). In germline, CDR1 is SEHNR, CDR2 FQNEAQ (reference sequence). The CDR3 totals 13 residues. The V end lost 1 base, the J end lost 8 bases, and 9 bases lay between the germline ends. The CDR3 nucleotides are TGTGCCAGCAGCTTAGAGGGGTTTGAGCCCCAGCATTTT. This sequence encodes CASSLEGFEPQHF.

This rearrangement joins TRBV19 to TRBJ2-7, with TRBD2 matching 9 bases. Trimming at V came to 0 bases and at J to 6 bases, leaving 15 bases not matched to a gene. The CDR3 sequence is 18 residues long. The germline gives CDR1 LNHDA, CDR2 SQIVND (reference sequence). This CDR3 is CASSIDLAVAGVLSEQYF. As DNA, the CDR3 is TGTGCCAGTAGTATAGATCTAGCTGTAGCGGGAGTTCTGAGCGAGCAGTACTTC.